These 27 T cell receptor beta chains were sequenced from one sample in a study of graft-versus-host responses after intestinal transplantation. Using immunoSEQ multiplex PCR, the repertoire was profiled, and TCRdb retains in-frame clones only, with some absent. The sample records around 8,100 clones, about 82% being singletons. Processing released intraepithelial and lamina propria lymphocytes from the graft tissue. The sequencing used ileum tissue, collected approximately 120 days after transplant. The receptors shown here come from a human patient who received an intestinal transplant, so some T cells may come from the graft donor.

CDR3 loop: CASLGQTNTEAFF. CDR3 bases: TGTGCCAGCTTGGGACAAACGAACACTGAAGCTTTCTTT. The rearrangement joins TRBV2 to TRBJ1-1; TRBD1 might be the D (6 bases). The CDR3 runs 13 residues. V was pared by 8 bases and J by 1 base, with 11 bases between. The germline V gene has CDR1 SNHLY and CDR2 FYNNEI.

The J gene is TRBJ1-1, the V gene TRBV7-3; perhaps TRBD1 as D (5 bases). V shed 5 bases and J shed 8 bases, with 15 bases lying between them. CDR1 is SGHTA and CDR2 is FQGTGA in the germline V gene. The CDR3 spans 13 residues. CDR3 region: CASSLQPTAEAFF. DNA of the CDR3: TGTGCCAGCAGCCTACAGCCGACAGCAGAAGCTTTCTTT.

The chain combines TRBV7-8 with TRBJ2-7, with D unresolved. The CDR3 totals 13 residues. V was shortened by 1 base and J by 6 bases, with 10 bases between the two germline ends. Germline values: CDR1 SGHVS, CDR2 FQNEAQ. The DNA for the CDR3 is TGTGCCAGCAGCTTAGTCGAAACGGGCGAGCAGTACTTC. Translating it yields CASSLVETGEQYF.

V is TRBV27 and J is TRBJ1-6; D not resolved. V was shortened by 2 bases and J by 5 bases, with 4 bases between the two germline ends. The CDR3 consists of 13 residues. Germline V lookup: CDR1 MNHEY, CDR2 SMNVEV (reference sequence). CDR3 loop: CASSLQDNSPLHF. The CDR3 DNA sequence: TGTGCCAGCAGTTTACAGGATAATTCACCCCTCCACTTT.

The chain uses TRBV20-1 and TRBJ2-5; D is ambiguous. The DNA end favors TRBJ2-7, so the J call may be wrong. The germline V gene encodes CDR1 DFQATT and CDR2 SNEGSKA (reference sequence). CDR3 length equals 11 residues. The CDR3 region is CSALLAYEQYF. CDR3 in DNA: TGCAGTGCTCTGCTGGCCTACGAGCAGTACTTC.

This clone was seen only once. The rearrangement links TRBV9 to TRBJ1-1; D is possibly TRBD1 (6 bases). V was trimmed by 3 bases and J by 1 base, leaving 19 bases between them. Germline CDR1 reads SGDLS; CDR2 reads YYNGEE. This CDR3 has 17 amino acids. CDR3 in amino acids: CASSEPLTGIENTEAFF. The CDR3 DNA sequence: TGTGCCAGCAGCGAGCCCCTAACAGGGATCGAGAACACTGAAGCTTTCTTT.

This clone showed up just a few times. The chain is built from TRBV5-4 and TRBJ2-3, with 10 bases aligning to TRBD2. This CDR3 has 15 amino acids. CDR1 SGHNT and CDR2 YYREEE come from the germline V gene (reference sequence). With V trimmed by 1 base and J by 4 bases, 3 bases remained unmatched. CDR3 DNA: TGTGCCAGCAGCTTGAGCGGGGGGGCCCCAGATACGCAGTATTTT. It specifies CASSLSGGAPDTQYF.

The chain employs TRBV9 and TRBJ2-7, with 8 bases identical to TRBD1. CDR3 size: 14 residues. The germline V gene has CDR1 SGDLS and CDR2 YYNGEE. V lost 0 bases to trimming and J lost 6 bases; unmatched junction nucleotides: 5. The CDR3 coding sequence is TGTGCCAGCAGCGTAGAAGGACAGGGCGGCGAGCAGTACTTC. This translates into CASSVEGQGGEQYF.

The chain has TRBV28 and TRBJ2-7, with TRBD2 as a possible D gene (5 bases). The CDR3 length is 15 residues. V lost 6 bases and J 3 bases, leaving 18 bases between the germline ends. In germline, CDR1 is MDHEN, CDR2 SYDVKM. The CDR3 here is CASRMSGAGGYEQYF. The CDR3 DNA reads TGTGCCAGCAGAATGAGCGGAGCCGGCGGCTACGAGCAGTACTTC. The complete variable domain, with remaining parts taken from reference TRBV28 and TRBJ2-7, reads DVKVTQSSRYLVKRTGEKVFLECVQDMDHENMFWYRQDPGLGLRLIYFSYDVKMKEKGDIPEGYSVSREKKERFSLILESASTNQTSMYLCASRMSGAGGYEQYFGPGTRLTVT.

CDR3 sequence: CAWSEDRAKEQYF. DNA for the CDR3: TGTGCCTGGAGTGAGGACAGGGCGAAGGAGCAGTACTTC. The gene calls are TRBV30 and TRBJ2-7; 8 nucleotides align to TRBD1. The CDR3 is 13 amino acids. V shed 1 base and J 7 bases; nucleotides not matched to a gene: 6. Germline values: CDR1 GTSNPN, CDR2 SVGIG (reference sequence).

J is TRBJ2-5 and V is TRBV11-3, with 9 bases matching TRBD1. CDR1 is SGHNT and CDR2 is YENEEA in the germline V gene. The ends lost 2 bases at V and 5 bases at J; junction bases unmatched: 3. The length of the CDR3 is 14 residues. CDR3 amino acids: CASSLYRGRETQYF. Here the CDR3 DNA reads TGTGCCAGCAGCTTATACAGGGGGCGTGAGACCCAGTACTTC.

This sequence joins TRBV9 and TRBJ2-5; 9 positions agree with TRBD1. Germline V gene data show CDR1 as SGDLS and CDR2 as YYNGEE. The CDR3 length is 15 residues. V gave up 3 bases and J gave up 5 bases; unmatched junction bases: 8. CDR3 bases: TGTGCCAGCAGCGCCGGAGGGACAGGGAAGGAGACCCAGTACTTC. Translated: CASSAGGTGKETQYF. The full variable domain, rest sourced from reference TRBV9 and TRBJ2-5, is DSGVTQTPKHLITATGQRVTLRCSPRSGDLSVYWYQQSLDQGLQFLIQYYNGEERAKGNILERFSAQQFPDLHSELNLSSLELGDSALYFCASSAGGTGKETQYFGPGTRLLVL.

This chain joins TRBV14 and TRBJ2-2; 8 positions agree with TRBD1. V trimming: 4 bases; J trimming: 4 bases; junction bases outside the gene matches: 11. The germline gives CDR1 SGHDN, CDR2 FVKESK. CDR3 length: 17 amino acids. As DNA, the CDR3 is TGTGCCAGCAGCCGGAAAACCGGGACAGGCTTCACCGGGGAGCTGTTTTTT. Its protein is CASSRKTGTGFTGELFF.

V gene TRBV5-1 combines with J gene TRBJ2-1; no definite D call. This CDR3 contains 14 residues. V gave up 0 bases and J gave up 10 bases, with 14 bases separating them. The germline gives CDR1 SGHRS, CDR2 YFSETQ. The CDR3 sequence: CASSLEGGIREQFF. The CDR3 bases are TGCGCCAGCAGCTTGGAGGGCGGTATCAGGGAGCAGTTCTTC.

The chain combines TRBV13 with TRBJ2-1; possible D gene TRBD1, 5 bases. The CDR3 has 17 amino acids. CDR1 is PRHDT and CDR2 is FYEKMQ in the germline V gene (reference sequence). The germline V and J ends were trimmed by 2 bases and 6 bases, with 20 bases remaining between them. This CDR3 is CASSLRPAGFGLNEQFF. CDR3 sequence (DNA): TGTGCCAGCAGCTTACGACCCGCAGGGTTCGGGCTCAATGAGCAGTTCTTC.

The rearrangement links TRBV19 to TRBJ2-3, with 7 positions matching TRBD2. Germline V gene sequence: CDR1 LNHDA, CDR2 SQIVND (reference sequence). This CDR3 region has 13 residues. The ends lost 7 bases at V and 3 bases at J; junction bases unmatched: 4. The CDR3 nucleotides are TGTGCCAGTAAGGCTAGCGGAACAGATACGCAGTATTTT. It specifies CASKASGTDTQYF.

The chain combines TRBV4-1 with TRBJ1-2, with D maybe TRBD1 (5 bases). CDR1 is MGHRA, CDR2 YSYEKL, per germline. V lost 0 bases and J lost 4, with 9 bases in between. The CDR3 totals 14 residues. CDR3 amino acids: CASSQDPGGYGYTF. CDR3 in DNA: TGCGCCAGCAGCCAAGATCCGGGGGGCTATGGCTACACCTTC.

The V and J genes are TRBV6-6 and TRBJ2-3, with D unclear. Germline V lookup: CDR1 MNHNY, CDR2 SVGAGI (reference sequence). This CDR3 is 14 amino acids long. Trimming stripped 2 bases from V and 2 bases from J, with 8 bases between. CDR3 residues: CASSYVLSTDTQYF. CDR3 sequence (DNA): TGTGCCAGCAGTTACGTACTTTCCACAGATACGCAGTATTTT.

The chain uses TRBV6-6 and TRBJ1-2; TRBD1 might be the D (5 bases). The V end was cut by 6 bases, the J end by 2 bases, with 16 bases between. The germline V gene has CDR1 MNHNY and CDR2 SVGAGI (reference sequence). The CDR3 is 15 amino acids. DNA of the CDR3: TGTGCCAGCAGCTCACCTCAGACAGCCAACTATGGCTACACCTTC. Translation: CASSSPQTANYGYTF.

V gene TRBV9 combines with J gene TRBJ2-3; D remains ambiguous. The CDR3 extends over 13 amino acids. CDR1 and CDR2 (germline): SGDLS, YYNGEE. Trimming removed 1 base from V and 4 bases from J, with 7 bases in between. The CDR3, as DNA: TGTGCCAGCAGCGTACCCCCCGCAGATACGCAGTATTTT. Translation: CASSVPPADTQYF.

The chain is built from TRBV21-1 and TRBJ1-4. TRBV21-1 is a listed pseudogene. The CDR3 contains 13 residues. The CDR3 DNA reads TGTGCCAGCAGCAAGAAGTCCGACCTAAAACTGTTTTTT. It specifies CASSKKSDLKLFF.

This chain links TRBV6-4 with TRBJ2-3, with D maybe TRBD2 (6 bases). Per germline, CDR1 MRHNA and CDR2 SNTAGT. Between the trimmed V and J ends, which lost 4 bases and 2 bases, there was a span of 10 bases. This CDR3 spans 14 amino acids. The CDR3 is CASSGGDDTDTQYF. CDR3 sequence (DNA): TGTGCCAGCAGTGGCGGGGACGACACAGATACGCAGTATTTT.

This sequence joins TRBV5-5 and TRBJ1-1; D ambiguous. Deletions cut 0 bases from V and 0 bases from J, with 12 bases between. Germline V gives CDR1 SGHKS, CDR2 YYEKEE (reference sequence). The CDR3 has 16 residues. CDR3 DNA: TGTGCCAGCAGCTTGGACAGCCCTTTTTTGAACACTGAAGCTTTCTTT. The encoded protein is CASSLDSPFLNTEAFF.

V and J are TRBV5-1 and TRBJ1-4, with TRBD1 identical over 10 bases. The V and J ends lost 5 bases and 7 bases, in that order; junction bases with no gene match: 8. CDR1 is SGHRS and CDR2 is YFSETQ in the germline V gene. The CDR3 covers 15 residues. CDR3 sequence (DNA): TGCGCCAGCAGTCGGTCCCGGGACAGGGGTGAAAAACTGTTTTTT. Its translation is CASSRSRDRGEKLFF.

The chain has TRBV5-5 and TRBJ2-1; the D gene is possibly TRBD1 (5 bases). Germline CDR1 reads SGHKS; CDR2 reads YYEKEE (reference sequence). The CDR3 runs 13 residues. The germline V and J ends were trimmed by 1 base and 7 bases, with 9 bases remaining between them. This CDR3 reads CASSLQGRNEQFF. CDR3 DNA: TGTGCCAGCAGCTTGCAGGGTAGAAATGAGCAGTTCTTC.

The V and J genes are TRBV18 and TRBJ1-2; no clear D gene. Germline CDR1 and CDR2: KGHSH and LQKENI. This CDR3 comprises 13 residues. Between the trimmed V and J ends, which lost 3 bases and 4 bases, there was a span of 9 bases. CDR3 DNA sequence: TGTGCCAGCTCACCCGGCCCAACCTATGGCTACACCTTC. Its protein product is CASSPGPTYGYTF.

This clone was recorded once. This sequence joins TRBV4-1 and TRBJ1-2; no clear D gene. The CDR3 has 16 residues. V was pared by 0 bases and J by 4 bases, with 15 bases between. Germline V gene lookup returns CDR1 MGHRA and CDR2 YSYEKL. In DNA, the CDR3 is TGCGCCAGCAGCCAAGATCCGGTCCGGGAGGGCTATGGCTACACCTTC. Amino acids: CASSQDPVREGYGYTF.